These 8 T cell receptor beta chains originate from one sample sequenced in a study of neurological immune-mediated disorders. One entry per CDR3 protein, called by TCRdb with MiXCR from the 5' RACE reads. Of 77,000 or so distinct CDR3 sequences listed, approximately 9.4% are singletons. The sample taken for sequencing was PBMCs. The receptors were sampled from a man aged 50-59 years in good health.

This clonotype was counted at least ten times. This chain connects TRBV5-1 to TRBJ2-5; tentative D call: TRBD1 (5 bases). Germline-derived CDR1 and CDR2 are SGHRS and YFSETQ. Trimming pared 3 bases from V and 5 bases from J, leaving 14 bases between. This CDR3 has 14 amino acids. CDR3 DNA: TGCGCCAGCAGCTACCAGGGAAATAGGGAGACCCAGTACTTC. This sequence encodes CASSYQGNRETQYF.

In this sample, this clonotype turned up many times. The junction differs from germline at one of its ends, possibly a read error. The chain carries TRBV7-2 and TRBJ2-4; D may correspond to TRBD1 or TRBD2 (6 bases each). The CDR3 runs to 16 residues. The germline V gene has CDR1 SGHTA and CDR2 FQGNSA. CDR3 protein: CVSSLGAGLAKNIQYF. The CDR3, as DNA: TGTGTCAGCAGCCTGGGGGCGGGGTTAGCCAAAAACATTCAGTACTTC. Variable domain in full (rest from reference TRBV7-2 and TRBJ2-4): GAGVSQSPSNKVTEKGKDVELRCDPISGHTALYWYRQSLGQGLEFLIYFQGNSAPDKSGLPSDRFSAERTGGSVSTLTIQRTQQEDSAVYLCVSSLGAGLAKNIQYFGAGTRLSVL.

This clonotype was seen many times. The rearrangement joins TRBV6-5 to TRBJ2-1; 8 bases are shared with TRBD1. In germline, CDR1 is MNHEY, CDR2 SVGAGI. J lost 0 bases, V lost 6 bases, and 4 bases had no gene match. The CDR3 length is 15 residues. The DNA of the CDR3 is TGTGCCAGCAGGCCGACAGGGGTCTCCTACAATGAGCAGTTCTTC. Its protein product is CASRPTGVSYNEQFF.

This clonotype came up many times. The chain combines TRBV5-1 with TRBJ2-1; 7 bases align to TRBD1. The trim removed 7 bases at V and 5 bases at J, leaving 9 bases unmatched. This CDR3 has 14 residues. Germline-derived CDR1 and CDR2 are SGHRS and YFSETQ. The CDR3 loop reads CASGPGQINNEQFF. The DNA for the CDR3 is TGCGCCAGCGGCCCGGGACAGATAAACAATGAGCAGTTCTTC. The whole variable domain, remainder taken from reference TRBV5-1 and TRBJ2-1, is KAGVTQTPRYLIKTRGQQVTLSCSPISGHRSVSWYQQTPGQGLQFLFEYFSETQRNKGNFPGRFSGRQFSNSRSEMNVSTLELGDSALYLCASGPGQINNEQFFGPGTRLTVL.

This clonotype was seen ten or more times. The chain links TRBV4-3 to TRBJ2-2; 8 positions agree with TRBD1. Trimming at V came to 3 bases and at J to 6 bases, leaving 6 bases not matched to a gene. This CDR3 is 15 amino acids long. Germline V gene lookup returns CDR1 LGHNA and CDR2 YSLEER. The CDR3 bases are TGCGCCAGCAGCCAGACGGGACAGGTCCCCGGGGAGCTGTTTTTT. It yields the protein CASSQTGQVPGELFF.

As to this clonotype: This sequence may be a read error, since a much larger clone differs from it by one base. The chain is built from TRBV12-3 or TRBV12-4 and TRBJ2-1; D gene ambiguous. CDR3 size: 12 residues. Trimming took off 6 bases at V and 7 bases at J, with 10 bases between the two ends. CDR3 DNA: TGTGCCAGCAGGACCAGTAATAATGAGCAGTTCTTC. Residues: CASRTSNNEQFF.

This clonotype has more than one count but fewer than ten. Possible read error: a much larger clone is one base away. The chain carries TRBV20-1 and TRBJ2-5, with D uncertain. The CDR3 sequence is 15 residues long. The germline CDR1 and CDR2 sequences are DFQATT and SNEGSKA (reference sequence). The CDR3 protein is CSARSTTLFQDTQYF. CDR3 bases: TGCAGTGCTAGAAGTACGACTTTATTCCAAGATACCCAGTACTTC.

This clonotype was counted at least ten times. J is TRBJ2-3 and V is TRBV12-3 or TRBV12-4; 7 nucleotides align to TRBD1. J lost 3 bases, V lost 3 bases, and 6 bases had no gene match. The CDR3 runs to 15 residues. Here the CDR3 reads CASSLRGPRTDTQYF. CDR3 DNA sequence: TGTGCCAGCAGTTTGAGGGGGCCAAGGACAGATACGCAGTATTTT.